A selection of T cell receptor beta chains follows, all from one sample in a study of blood T cell repertoires in COVID-19. Sequencing used immunoSEQ multiplex PCR; TCRdb keeps in-frame clones, though not all of them. Of some 61,000 clones detected, roughly nine tenths appear once; the ten largest clones hold 1.6%. The specimen sequenced was peripheral blood. These receptors were taken from a man between 60 and 75 years old with acute or convalescent COVID-19. CDR3s include the opening cysteine and the closing phenylalanine or tryptophan. Some rows mark clone size as missing; the rest say once, few, many or name a class of expanded clone.

>TRBV24-1|TRBJ2-1|NA
CATSDTQGRSNEQFF
>TRBV5-1|TRBJ2-3|NA
CASSLVAGLGGTTDTQYF
>TRBV24-1|TRBJ2-4|NA
CATSDRGGRAKNIQYF
>TRBV29-1|TRBJ1-2|NA
CSAGQGANGYTF
>TRBV5-1|TRBJ1-1|NA
CASSPTVLSEAFF
>TRBV6-2/TRBV6-3|TRBJ1-5|NA
CASSSPGFSSSGNNQPQHF
>TRBV6-5|TRBJ1-1|NA
CASSYVPSEAFF
>TRBV7-3|TRBJ2-2|NA
CASSDKQGQGVLGELFF
>TRBV18|TRBJ1-4|NA
CASSPPAGAGGEKLFF
>TRBV6-2/TRBV6-3|TRBJ1-4|NA
CASSYQTFSGQGEKLFF
>TRBV5-1|TRBJ2-3|NA
CASSLAGDGNTDTQYF
>TRBV6-1|TRBJ1-3|NA
CASSETPTPENTIYF
>TRBV7-8|TRBJ1-3|few
CASSRGQGSSGNTIYF
>TRBV9|TRBJ2-2|NA
CASSVALSGGAGELFF
>TRBV30|TRBJ1-2|few
CASTVPSGYTF
>TRBV4-1|TRBJ1-2|NA
CASSQDSGRYYGYTF